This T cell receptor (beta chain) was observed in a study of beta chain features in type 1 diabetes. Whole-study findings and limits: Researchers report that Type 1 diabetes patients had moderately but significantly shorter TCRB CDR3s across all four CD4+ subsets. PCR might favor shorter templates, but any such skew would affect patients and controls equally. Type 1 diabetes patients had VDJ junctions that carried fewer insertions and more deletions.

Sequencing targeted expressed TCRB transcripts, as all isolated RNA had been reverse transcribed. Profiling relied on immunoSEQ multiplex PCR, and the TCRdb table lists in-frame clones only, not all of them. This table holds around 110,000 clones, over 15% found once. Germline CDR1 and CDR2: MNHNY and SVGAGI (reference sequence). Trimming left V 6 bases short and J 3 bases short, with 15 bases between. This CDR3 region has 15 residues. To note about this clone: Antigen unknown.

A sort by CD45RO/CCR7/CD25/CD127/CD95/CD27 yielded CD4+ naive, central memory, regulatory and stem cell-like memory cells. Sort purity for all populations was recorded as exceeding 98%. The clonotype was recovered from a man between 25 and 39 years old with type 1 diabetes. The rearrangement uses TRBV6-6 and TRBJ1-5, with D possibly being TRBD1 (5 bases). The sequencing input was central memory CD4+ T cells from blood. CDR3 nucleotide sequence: TGTGCCAGCAGAAAGGTGACAGATTACAATCAGCCCCAGCATTTT. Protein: CASRKVTDYNQPQHF.